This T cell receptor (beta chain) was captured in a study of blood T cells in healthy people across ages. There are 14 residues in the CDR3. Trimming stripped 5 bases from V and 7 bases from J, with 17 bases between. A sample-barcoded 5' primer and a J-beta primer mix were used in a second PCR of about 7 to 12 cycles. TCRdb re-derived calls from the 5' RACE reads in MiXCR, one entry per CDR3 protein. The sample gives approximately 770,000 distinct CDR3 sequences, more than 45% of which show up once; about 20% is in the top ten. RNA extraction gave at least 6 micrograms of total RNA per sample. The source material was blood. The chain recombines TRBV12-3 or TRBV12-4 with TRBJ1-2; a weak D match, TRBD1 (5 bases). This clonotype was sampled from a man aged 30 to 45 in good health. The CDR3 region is CASSVQGNVGGYTF. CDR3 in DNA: TGTGCCAGCAGTGTGCAGGGTAATGTAGGTGGCTACACCTTC.